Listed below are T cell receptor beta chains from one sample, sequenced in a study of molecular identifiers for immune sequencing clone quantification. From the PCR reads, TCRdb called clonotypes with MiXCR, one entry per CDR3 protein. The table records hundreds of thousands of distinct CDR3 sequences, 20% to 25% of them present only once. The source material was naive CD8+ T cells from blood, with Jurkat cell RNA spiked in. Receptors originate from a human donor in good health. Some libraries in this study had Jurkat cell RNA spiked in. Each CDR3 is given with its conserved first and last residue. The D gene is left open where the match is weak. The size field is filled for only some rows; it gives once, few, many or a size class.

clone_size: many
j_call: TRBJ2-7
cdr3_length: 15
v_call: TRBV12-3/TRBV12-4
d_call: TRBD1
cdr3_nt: TGTGCCAGCAGTCCGGGACAGAGCCCCTCCTACGAGCAGTACTTC
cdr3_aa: CASSPGQSPSYEQYF

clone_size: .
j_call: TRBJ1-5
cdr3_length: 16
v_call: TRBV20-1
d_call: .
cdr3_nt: TGCAGTGCTAGAGGTCGAGCAGGCGTTAGCAATCAGCCCCAGCATTTT
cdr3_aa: CSARGRAGVSNQPQHF

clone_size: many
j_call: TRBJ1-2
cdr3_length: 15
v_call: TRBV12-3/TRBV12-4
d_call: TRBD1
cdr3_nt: TGTGCCAGCAGCCGGGACAGGGGGCGGTTTCCTGGCTACACCTTC
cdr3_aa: CASSRDRGRFPGYTF

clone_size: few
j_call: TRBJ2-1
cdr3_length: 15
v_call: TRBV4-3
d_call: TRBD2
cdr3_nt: TGCGCCAGCAGCCAAGGACTAGCGGGAGAACATGAGCAGTTCTTC
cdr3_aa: CASSQGLAGEHEQFF

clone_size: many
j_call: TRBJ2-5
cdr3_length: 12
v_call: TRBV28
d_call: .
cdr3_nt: TGTGCCTCCAAAGAGTACCAAGAGACCCAGTACTTC
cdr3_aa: CASKEYQETQYF

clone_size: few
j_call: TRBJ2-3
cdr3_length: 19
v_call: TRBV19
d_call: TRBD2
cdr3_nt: TGTGCCAGTAGCGGTCCCGGGACTAGCGGGAGTGTCAGCACAGATACGCAGTATTTT
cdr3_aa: CASSGPGTSGSVSTDTQYF

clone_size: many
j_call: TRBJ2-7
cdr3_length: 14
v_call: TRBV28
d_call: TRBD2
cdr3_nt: TGTGCCAGCAGCAGACTAGCGGCCTCCTACGAGCAGTACTTC
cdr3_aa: CASSRLAASYEQYF

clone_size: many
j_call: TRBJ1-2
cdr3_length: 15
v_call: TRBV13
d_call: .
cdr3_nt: TGTGCCAGCAGCCCTGCGACACTACTCGACTATGGCTACACCTTC
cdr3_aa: CASSPATLLDYGYTF

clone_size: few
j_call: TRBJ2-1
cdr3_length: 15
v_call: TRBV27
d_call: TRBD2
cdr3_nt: TGTGCCAGCAGTCCTAGCGGGGGGTCCTACAATGAGCAGTTCTTC
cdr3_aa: CASSPSGGSYNEQFF

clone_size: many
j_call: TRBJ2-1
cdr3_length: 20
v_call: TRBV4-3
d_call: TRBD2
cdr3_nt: TGCGCCAGCAGCCAAGATGATGGGACTAGCGGGAGTTTGAGAAGGAATGAGCAGTTCTTC
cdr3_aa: CASSQDDGTSGSLRRNEQFF

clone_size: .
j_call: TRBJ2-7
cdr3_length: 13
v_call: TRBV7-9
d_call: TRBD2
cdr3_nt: TGTGCCAGCAGCTTGCTAGCGGACTACGAGCAGTACTTC
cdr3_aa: CASSLLADYEQYF

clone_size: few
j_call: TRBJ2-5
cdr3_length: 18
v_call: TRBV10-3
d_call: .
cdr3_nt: TGTGCCATCAGGGCCGACCCCCAGATCTCGGGGTCCCGTGAGACCCAGTACTTC
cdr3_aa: CAIRADPQISGSRETQYF

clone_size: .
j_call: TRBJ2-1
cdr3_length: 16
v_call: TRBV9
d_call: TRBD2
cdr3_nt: TGTGCCAGCAGCGTAGGACTAGCGGGTTCTCTCGATGAGCAGTTCTTC
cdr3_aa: CASSVGLAGSLDEQFF

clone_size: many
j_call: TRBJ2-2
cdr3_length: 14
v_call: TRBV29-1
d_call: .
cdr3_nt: TGCAGCGTTGAAGGCAGGGCAGGGTACGGGGAGCTGTTTTTT
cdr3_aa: CSVEGRAGYGELFF

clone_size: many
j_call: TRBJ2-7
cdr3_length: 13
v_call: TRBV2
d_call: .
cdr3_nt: TGTGCCAGCAGTAACAGGGATTCCTACGAGCAGTACTTC
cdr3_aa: CASSNRDSYEQYF

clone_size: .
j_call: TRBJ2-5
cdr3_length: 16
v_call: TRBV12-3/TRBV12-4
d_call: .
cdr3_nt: TGTGCCAGCAGCCATTATGGGGAGCTGTACCAAGAGACCCAGTACTTC
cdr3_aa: CASSHYGELYQETQYF

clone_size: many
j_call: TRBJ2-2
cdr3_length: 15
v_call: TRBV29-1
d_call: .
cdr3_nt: TGCAGCGTTGAATGGGCAGGGAGATACACCGGGGAGCTGTTTTTT
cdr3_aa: CSVEWAGRYTGELFF

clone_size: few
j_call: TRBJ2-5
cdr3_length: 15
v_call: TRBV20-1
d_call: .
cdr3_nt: TGCAGTGCTAGAGATCTTTTGGCATCCCAAGAGACCCAGTACTTC
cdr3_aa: CSARDLLASQETQYF

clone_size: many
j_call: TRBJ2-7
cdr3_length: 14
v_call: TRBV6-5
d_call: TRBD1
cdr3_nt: TGTGCCAGCAGTTACTCGTTCGACAGGGGCGAGCAGTACTTC
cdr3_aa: CASSYSFDRGEQYF

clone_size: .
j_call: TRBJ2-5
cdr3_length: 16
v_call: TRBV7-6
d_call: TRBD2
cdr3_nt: TGTGCCAGCAGCTTAGTTGCGGGGGGCGGAGGAGAGACCCAGTACTTC
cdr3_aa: CASSLVAGGGGETQYF

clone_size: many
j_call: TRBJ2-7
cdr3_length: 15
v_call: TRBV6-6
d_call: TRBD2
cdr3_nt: TGTGCCAGCAGTTACTCCGGCGGGGGATCCTACGAGCAGTACTTC
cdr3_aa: CASSYSGGGSYEQYF

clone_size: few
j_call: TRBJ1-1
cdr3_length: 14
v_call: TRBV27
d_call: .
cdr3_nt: TGTGCCAGCAGGGAGGGGCAGTTTAACACTGAAGCTTTCTTT
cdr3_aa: CASREGQFNTEAFF

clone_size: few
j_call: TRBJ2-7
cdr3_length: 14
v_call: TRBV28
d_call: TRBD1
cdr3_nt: TGTGCCAGCAGTTCGGGACAGGGGAGGGCGGAGCAGTACTTC
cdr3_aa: CASSSGQGRAEQYF

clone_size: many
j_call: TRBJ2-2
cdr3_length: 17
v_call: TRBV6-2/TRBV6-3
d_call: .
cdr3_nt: TGTGCCAGCAGTCCCCGCAGACTATCATGGAACACCGGGGAGCTGTTTTTT
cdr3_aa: CASSPRRLSWNTGELFF

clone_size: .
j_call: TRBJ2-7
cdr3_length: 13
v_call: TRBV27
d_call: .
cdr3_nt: TGTGCCGGCAGTTTTGAGATCAACTACGAGCAGTACTTC
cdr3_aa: CAGSFEINYEQYF

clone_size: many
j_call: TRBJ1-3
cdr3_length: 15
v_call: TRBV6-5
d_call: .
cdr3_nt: TGTGCCAGCAGTTCGTCCAGGGGCTCTGGAAACACCATATATTTT
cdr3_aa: CASSSSRGSGNTIYF

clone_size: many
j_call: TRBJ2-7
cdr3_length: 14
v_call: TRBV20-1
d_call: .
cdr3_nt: TGCAGTGCTAGTTTTCGTGTGGGAGCCTCCGAGCAGTACTTC
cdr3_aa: CSASFRVGASEQYF

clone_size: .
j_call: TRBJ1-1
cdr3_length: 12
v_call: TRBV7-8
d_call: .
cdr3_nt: TGTGCCAGCAGCCAGGGGATTACTGAAGCTTTCTTT
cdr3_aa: CASSQGITEAFF

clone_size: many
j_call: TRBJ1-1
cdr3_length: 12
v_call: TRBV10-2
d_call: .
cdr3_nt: TGCGCCAGCAGAGAGACAGTGGCTGAAGCTTTCTTT
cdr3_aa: CASRETVAEAFF

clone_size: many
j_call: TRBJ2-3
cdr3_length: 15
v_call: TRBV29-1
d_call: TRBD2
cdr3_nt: TGCAGCGTGGAACCTGGACTAGCGGGAGCTGATACGCAGTATTTT
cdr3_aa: CSVEPGLAGADTQYF

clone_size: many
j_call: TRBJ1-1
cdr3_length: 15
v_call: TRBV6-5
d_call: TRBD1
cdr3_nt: TGTGCCAGCAGTTACGGGACAGGGAGGAACACTGAAGCTTTCTTT
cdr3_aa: CASSYGTGRNTEAFF

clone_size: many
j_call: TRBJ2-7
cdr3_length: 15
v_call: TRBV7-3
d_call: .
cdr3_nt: TGTGCCAGCAGCTTAGAAGCGGGTACCTCCTACGAGCAGTACTTC
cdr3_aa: CASSLEAGTSYEQYF

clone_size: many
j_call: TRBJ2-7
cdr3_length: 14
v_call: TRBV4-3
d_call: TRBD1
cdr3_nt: TGCGCCAGCAGCCAAGGGACAGGGGCTCGCGAGCAGTACTTC
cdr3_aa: CASSQGTGAREQYF

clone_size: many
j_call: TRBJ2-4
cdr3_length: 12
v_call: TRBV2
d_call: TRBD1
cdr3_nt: TGTGCCAGTTTAACGACAGGGAACATTCAGTACTTC
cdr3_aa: CASLTTGNIQYF

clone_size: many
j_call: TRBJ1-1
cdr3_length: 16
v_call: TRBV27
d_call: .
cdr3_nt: TGTGCCAGCAGCCTGGTAAACAGAAACCCGAGCACTGAAGCTTTCTTT
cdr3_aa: CASSLVNRNPSTEAFF

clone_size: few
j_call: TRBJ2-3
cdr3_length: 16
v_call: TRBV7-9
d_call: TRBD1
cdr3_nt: TGTGCCAGCAGCTCGGGACAGGGCCCCAGCACAGATACGCAGTATTTT
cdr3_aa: CASSSGQGPSTDTQYF

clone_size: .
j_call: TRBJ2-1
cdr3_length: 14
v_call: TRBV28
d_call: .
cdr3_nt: TGTGCCAGCAGTCTGGACAGAAATGGGGATGAGCAGTTCTTC
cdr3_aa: CASSLDRNGDEQFF

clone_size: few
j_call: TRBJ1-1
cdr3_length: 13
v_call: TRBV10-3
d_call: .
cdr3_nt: TGTGCCATCAGTGGCTGGGGGGTCACTGAAGCTTTCTTT
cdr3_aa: CAISGWGVTEAFF

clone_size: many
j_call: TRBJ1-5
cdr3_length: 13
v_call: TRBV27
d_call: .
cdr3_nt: TGTGCCAGCAGAGACAGGTACGATCAGCCCCAGCATTTT
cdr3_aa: CASRDRYDQPQHF

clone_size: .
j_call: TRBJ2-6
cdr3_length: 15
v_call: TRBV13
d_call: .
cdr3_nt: TGTGCCAGCAGCTTACGCAACTCTGGGGCTAACGTCCTGTCTTTC
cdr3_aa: CASSLRNSGANVLSF

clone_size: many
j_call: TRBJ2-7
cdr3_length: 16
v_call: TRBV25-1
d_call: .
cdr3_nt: TGTGCCAGCACTAGAACTGGAGGGGAGCACTCCTACGAGCAGTACTTC
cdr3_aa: CASTRTGGEHSYEQYF

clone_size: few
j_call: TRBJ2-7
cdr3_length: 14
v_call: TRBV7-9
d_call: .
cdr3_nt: TGTGCCAGCAGCCCCGGGGCACGGCTATGCGAGCAGTACTTC
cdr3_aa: CASSPGARLCEQYF